The entry below gives a single TCR beta chain sequence along with its context. Its specific antigen is unknown. Per-base quality was not reported, and no clone a single base away is much larger than it. The treatment or condition label on this specimen signifies: allogeneic hematopoietic cell transplantation with graft depleted of TCRalphabeta T cells and CD19 B cells. The children who served as transplant recipients had been given grafts of TCRalphabeta/CD19-depleted allogeneic hematopoietic cells. Library creation used PCR. TCRdb records Illumina HiSeq 2500 as the sequencer. TCR library preparation used molecular barcoding, with unique molecular identifiers applied to normalize quantification of the TCRbeta repertoire. TCRdb ran its own pipeline on the public reads, namely fastp trimming at Q25 and MiXCR clone calling, and kept in-frame beta chains. Entries are consolidated by CDR3 protein sequence, retaining the most common genes and DNA. The sample records under 850,000 distinct CDR3 sequences, around 13% of which are singletons. The ten largest clones capture around 0.8% of the sample.

This sample is part of a study of T-cell reconstitution after alpha-beta-depleted transplantation in children (dated by TCRdb to 2015 to 2016). Looking at the study overall: T-cell immune reconstitution after TCRalphabeta/CD19-depleted allogeneic hematopoietic cell transplantation in children was quantitatively tracked in the study by means of TCR repertoire profiling.

What the authors observed across the whole study: Over subsequent months, a decline in hyperexpanded clone frequencies was noted, and after one year, T-cell counts and TCRbeta diversity were mostly ascribed to newly produced T cells. In some patients, the high TCRbeta diversity seen at day 60 was put down to recipient T cells and intrathymic progenitors that had survived conditioning. About two months after transplant, the apparently early recovery of alphabetaT-cell counts reportedly depended on just several hundred clones that had expanded rapidly and came from non-depleted graft cells.

In the germline V gene, CDR1 corresponds to SGHVS and CDR2 to FQNEAQ. V gives up 1 base and J gives up 0 bases, and the segment between their germline ends measures 13 bases. Counted from cysteine to phenylalanine, this CDR3 has 17 amino acids. Only the CDR3 DNA stays, 51 bases, in frame from base 1. The V and J segments used are TRBV7-8 and TRBJ1-5; the D gene cannot be resolved reliably. The clonotype was recovered from a girl aged 2 to 9 with congenital amegakaryocytic thrombocytopenia, due to receive a stem cell transplant. The sequencing here drew on PBMCs, taken before TCRalphabeta/CD19-depleted stem cell transplant. This receptor has the CDR3 CASSLGTLYYSNQPQHF. The bases are TGTGCCAGCAGCTTAGGGACCCTCTACTATAGCAATCAGCCCCAGCATTTT.